This T cell receptor (beta chain) was sequenced for a study of blood T cell repertoires in COVID-19. Study details: Spain, Italy and the United States supplied samples that represented acute and convalescent COVID-19.

The V gene lost 4 bases and the J gene lost 4 bases, with 15 bases spanning the gap. The germline V gene has CDR1 SGHDT and CDR2 YYEEEE. The CDR3 consists of 15 residues. Original processing notes: How many nucleated cells were present was estimated from reference gene primer amplification. The protocol was immunoSEQ multiplex PCR, while the TCRdb copy is restricted to in-frame clones and leaves out a portion. V and J calls plus clone size are reproduced from that table; the DNA served to infer D and trimming. The sample includes 450,000 or so clones, approximately 89% of them seen just once. Material: peripheral blood. This clonotype was sampled from a man aged 18 to 29 with COVID-19, enrolled during active disease. V and J are TRBV5-6 and TRBJ2-1; perhaps TRBD1 as D (5 bases). The CDR3 spells CASSLWTTTYNEQFF. The DNA of the CDR3 is TGTGCCAGCAGCCTCTGGACAACCACTTACAATGAGCAGTTCTTC. Full variable domain (remainder filled in from reference TRBV5-6 and TRBJ2-1): DAGVTQSPTHLIKTRGQQVTLRCSPKSGHDTVSWYQQALGQGPQFIFQYYEEEERQRGNFPDRFSGHQFPNYSSELNVNALLLGDSALYLCASSLWTTTYNEQFFGPGTRLTVL.